The rows below give T cell receptor beta chains drawn from one sample of a study of technical replicates of blood from a handful of donors. Sequencing was performed with immunoSEQ multiplex PCR; in TCRdb, only in-frame clones are kept and a portion is missing. The sample includes more than 75,000 clones, about 94% of them seen just once. Sequencing used T cells isolated from PBMCs. The receptors were gathered from a human donor in good health. The conserved cysteine and the conserved F or W are not part of the CDR3 here.

v_gene	j_gene	CDR3aa
TRBV18	TRBJ2-3	ASSNRGTSLTDTQY
TRBV18	TRBJ1-5	ASSPLDSSGLH
TRBV4-2	TRBJ2-5	ASSQEQREGQETQY
TRBV5-8	TRBJ1-4	ASSVLQATNEKLF
TRBV19	TRBJ1-1	ASSSRPESAEAF
TRBV11-3	TRBJ1-2	ASSFRGANYGYT
TRBV12-5	TRBJ1-1	ASGRGTGRGAF
TRBV27	TRBJ2-2	ASRPRGSTGELF
TRBV5-1	TRBJ2-6	ASSIASISGANVLT
TRBV14	TRBJ2-1	ASSQVWGRGAGSYNEQF
TRBV5-4	TRBJ2-3	ASPRERGLAGGFTDTQY
TRBV19	TRBJ2-5	ASSVPGTGDETQY
TRBV7-2	TRBJ1-1	ASSLAQGLNTEAF
TRBV11-2	TRBJ2-7	ASSLGGLFYEQY
TRBV27	TRBJ2-1	ASTVYRAGVYNEQF
TRBV27	TRBJ2-2	ASRVAGNTGELF
TRBV27	TRBJ2-1	ATTTTFASGNEQF
TRBV27	TRBJ2-3	ASSWRPLTDTQY
TRBV30	TRBJ1-5	AWNTQVNQPQH
TRBV11-2	TRBJ2-7	ASSLVLGGGSSYEQY
TRBV21-1	TRBJ2-2	ASSKLSGLAGSTGELF
TRBV15	TRBJ2-5	ATSRDLAVQETQY
TRBV29-1	TRBJ2-7	SVQTSGISYEQY
TRBV5-1	TRBJ2-3	ASSLGRGTDTQY
TRBV11-2	TRBJ2-7	ASSFRTADYEQY
TRBV28	TRBJ2-7	ASSSVATGEQY
TRBV4-1	TRBJ1-2	ASSQETGGYGYT
TRBV18	TRBJ2-5	ASSPAVGRQETQY
TRBV18	TRBJ1-2	ASSPGVASGYT
TRBV2	TRBJ1-1	ASSPKGTGSSDTEAF
TRBV27	TRBJ1-1	ASSLSVLLTAEAF
TRBV7-2	TRBJ2-1	ASSLTGLPSGEQF
TRBV7-2	TRBJ2-7	ASSLLVGQGSSYEQY
TRBV30	TRBJ1-5	AWSTGALTGTSNQPQH
TRBV2	TRBJ2-7	ASSEKREWPYEQY
TRBV4-2	TRBJ2-3	ASSQGDSISTDTQY
TRBV29-1	TRBJ1-2	SAQRQASGYT
TRBV9	TRBJ2-7	ASSADNSYEQY
TRBV19	TRBJ1-2	ASSTTGNYGYT
TRBV5-6	TRBJ2-1	ASSARDSRYNEQF
TRBV28	TRBJ2-2	ASSLLDTFGTGRAGELF
TRBV11-3	TRBJ1-6	ASSSGGDRQNSPLH
TRBV18	TRBJ1-2	ASSPLDVWTGSNYGYT
TRBV5-8	TRBJ1-6	ASSLEGTGYYNSPLH
TRBV11-2	TRBJ1-1	ASSFQGNYEAF
TRBV28	TRBJ1-1	ASSPIQVAYTEAF